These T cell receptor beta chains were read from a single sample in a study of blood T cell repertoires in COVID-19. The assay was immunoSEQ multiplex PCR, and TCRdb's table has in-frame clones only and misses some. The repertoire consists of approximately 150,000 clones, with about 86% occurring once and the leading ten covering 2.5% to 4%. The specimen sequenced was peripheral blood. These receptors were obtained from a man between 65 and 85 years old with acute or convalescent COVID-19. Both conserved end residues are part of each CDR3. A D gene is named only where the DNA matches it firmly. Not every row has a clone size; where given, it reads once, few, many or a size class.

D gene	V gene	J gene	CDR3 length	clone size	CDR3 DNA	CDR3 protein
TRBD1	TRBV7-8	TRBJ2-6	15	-	TGTGCCAGCAGCCTTGGACAGGCTGGGGCCAACGTCCTGACTTTC	CASSLGQAGANVLTF
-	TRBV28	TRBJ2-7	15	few	TGTGCCAGCAGTCACCAGACTAGAGGGGCCTACGAGCAGTACTTC	CASSHQTRGAYEQYF
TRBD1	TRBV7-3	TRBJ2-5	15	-	TGTGCCAGCAGCTTAACGGGCACAGGGGTGGAGACCCAGTACTTC	CASSLTGTGVETQYF
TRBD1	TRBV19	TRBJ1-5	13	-	TGTGCCAGTGCCGGGACAGGGACTCAGCCCCAGCATTTT	CASAGTGTQPQHF
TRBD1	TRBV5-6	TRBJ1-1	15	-	TGTGCCAGCAACTGGGGAAGGGGGCAGAACACTGAAGCTTTCTTT	CASNWGRGQNTEAFF
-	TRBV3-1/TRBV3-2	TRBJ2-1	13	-	TGTGCCAGCAGCCAAGACATCGAGGTCGAGCAGTTCTTC	CASSQDIEVEQFF
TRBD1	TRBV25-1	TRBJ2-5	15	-	TGTGCCAGCAGTGAAAGGGGGCCCTCCCAACAGACCCAGTACTTC	CASSERGPSQQTQYF
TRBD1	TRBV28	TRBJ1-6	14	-	TGTGCCAGCAGAGCCGGGACAGGGGTTTCACCCCTCCACTTT	CASRAGTGVSPLHF
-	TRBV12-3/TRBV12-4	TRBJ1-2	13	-	TGTGCCAGCAGTTTAGCGTATGGGGGGGGCTACACCTTC	CASSLAYGGGYTF
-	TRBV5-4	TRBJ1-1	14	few	TGTGCCAGCAGCTTGCTCAGGGGTGACACTGAAGCTTTCTTT	CASSLLRGDTEAFF
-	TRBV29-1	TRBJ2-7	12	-	TGCAGCGTCCGGGACAATGCCTACGAGCAGTACTTC	CSVRDNAYEQYF
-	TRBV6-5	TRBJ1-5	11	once	TGTGCCAGCAGTCAAAATCAGCCCCAGCATTTT	CASSQNQPQHF
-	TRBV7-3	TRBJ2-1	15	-	TGTGCCAGCAGCCCCTTAACGAGCTCCTACAATGAGCAGTTCTTC	CASSPLTSSYNEQFF
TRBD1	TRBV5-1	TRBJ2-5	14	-	TGCGCCAGCAGCGTGACAGGGGGCCAAGAGACCCAGTACTTC	CASSVTGGQETQYF
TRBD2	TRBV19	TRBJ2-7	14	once	TGTGCCAGTAGCCGACTAGCGGGGAATGGGGAGCAGTACTTC	CASSRLAGNGEQYF
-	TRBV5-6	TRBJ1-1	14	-	TGTGCCAGCAGCTTTCAGGTTCTGAACACTGAAGCTTTCTTT	CASSFQVLNTEAFF
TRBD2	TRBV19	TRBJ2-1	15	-	TGTGCCAGTAGCCGGACTAGCGTTTCTTCTAATGAGCAGTTCTTC	CASSRTSVSSNEQFF
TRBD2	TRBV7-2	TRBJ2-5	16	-	TGTGCCAGCAGCTTCCCCCGACTAGCGGGAGTAGAGACCCAGTACTTC	CASSFPRLAGVETQYF